Detailed here is one T cell receptor (beta chain). This clonotype turned up a few times. The target of this receptor is not known. Per-base qualities were not stored, and no clone one base away is much larger. This sample stems from a study of patients and donors after allogeneic stem cell transplantation (dated by TCRdb to 2019 to 2021). The CDR3 measures 14 amino acids from cysteine to phenylalanine. This entry keeps only the CDR3 DNA: 42 bases, framed from base 1. CDR1 SEHNR and CDR2 FQNEAQ are derived from the germline V gene (reference sequence). V lost 5 bases and J lost 0 bases; the stretch between them is 10 bases long. Library construction relied on RT-PCR. Sequencing took place on a NextSeq 550. TCRdb itself trimmed the public reads at Q25 with fastp, ran MiXCR and retained productive beta chains. Entries that share a CDR3 protein sequence are merged under the most common genes and DNA. In all, the sample holds about 200,000 distinct CDR3 sequences, and 35% to 45% of those were seen once. Roughly 12% of the sample is in the top ten clones.

The chain is assembled from TRBV7-9 and TRBJ1-2, and TRBD1 may be the D gene, going by 6 matching bases. Material: blood, either unsorted or a sorted T cell fraction (not recorded which). This clonotype was sampled from a human donor who was either an allogeneic HSCT recipient or a stem cell or donor lymphocyte infusion donor (not recorded which). It is not recorded whose cells these are; they may come from a transplant donor. The DNA sequence reads TGTGCCAGCAGCGAGGGACAAACTAACTATGGCTACACCTTC. Its product reads: CASSEGQTNYGYTF.